This TCR beta chain was documented in a study of blood T cell repertoires in COVID-19. Overall study: From the United States, Italy and Spain came samples of acute and convalescent COVID-19. T cells, B-cell-depleted T cells, or PBMCs supplied cDNA or gDNA.

Germline V gene data show CDR1 as MNHEY and CDR2 as SMNVEV (reference sequence). The CDR3 spans 16 residues. Trimming removed 6 bases from V and 7 bases from J; junction bases left unmatched: 15. In the study's own analysis: Reference gene primers were amplified, and this amplification served to estimate nucleated cell counts. Using immunoSEQ multiplex PCR, the repertoire was profiled, and TCRdb retains in-frame clones only, with some absent. V and J calls and clone size are those listed in that table; D and trimming were worked out from the DNA. This sample has tens of thousands of clones, with more than 80% found just once.

The specimen was peripheral blood. The chain recombines TRBV27 with TRBJ1-5; 7 bases are shared with TRBD1. The TCR was taken from a woman older than 75 with acute or convalescent COVID-19. CDR3 amino acids: CASSSSQGRGEQPQHF. Written as DNA, the CDR3 is TGTGCCAGCAGCTCATCTCAGGGCAGGGGGGAGCAGCCCCAGCATTTT.